This T cell receptor (beta chain) was identified in a study of blood T cell repertoires in COVID-19 (dated by TCRdb to the early 2020s). Study-wide context: Samples covering the acute and convalescent phases of COVID-19 were provided by collaborators in the United States, Italy and Spain. The prospective study material was composed of cDNA or gDNA derived from T cells, B-cell-depleted T cells, or PBMCs. Subjects who had been exposed to COVID-19, were actively infected with it, or had recovered from it provided the deeply sampled blood TCRbeta repertoires that made up the dataset. The repertoires were released in a freely available public database intended as a resource for research on the immune response to SARS-CoV-2. Samples were obtained from the ongoing ImmuneRACE study (first 160 participants) and from about 1,300 subjects provided by 6 global collaborators. Sample metadata almost always included a de-identified subject ID, COVID-19 status, age in years and sex. HLA class I and class II types, where available, came from metadata supplied by the sample provider rather than from assay-based typing. General study outcomes and caveats: Clinical and demographic metadata were provided uncurated, with the amount varying by source and participant.

Each collaborating institution followed its own protocols to collect whole blood in K2EDTA tubes. For TCRbeta analysis, collaborators shipped samples in one of three forms: frozen whole blood, isolated PBMCs, or DNA extracted from either of those sample types. Worth noting for this clone: This clone's antigen is unknown. Base qualities are not recorded, but no much larger clone differs from it by a single base.

TCRbeta CDR3 regions were amplified from genomic DNA by means of the immunoSEQ Assay, a bias-controlled multiplex PCR. Under the source paper's analysis protocol: Nucleated cell counts per sample were estimated from amplification of reference gene primers within the assay. Sequence reads were collapsed and filtered to measure the absolute abundance of every unique TCRbeta CDR3 rearrangement. For each sample, productive Simpson clonality was calculated by taking the square root of Simpson's diversity index across productive rearrangements. TCRdb took over this immuneACCESS table, retaining in-frame rearrangements with V and J assigned. Such tables are incomplete; in checked studies, under half of the missing clones stem from an unresolved V gene, and the remainder is unexplained. D and trimming were read from the DNA, whereas the V and J calls and clone size are those reported in that table. The sample data list 210,000 or so clones, and around four fifths of these were observed just once. 15% to 20% of the sample rests with the top ten.

Reading the germline V gene (reference sequence) gives CDR1 SEHNR and CDR2 FQNEAQ. The CDR3 spans 16 residues, from the cysteine through the phenylalanine. Of all the DNA, just the CDR3 is kept, 48 bases in frame from base 1. V is pruned by 3 bases and J by 8 bases, leaving 14 bases of the junction without a gene match. The V gene is TRBV7-9 and the J gene is TRBJ2-3; 7 bases in between match TRBD2. This sequence was found in an elderly woman with active or convalescent COVID-19. What was sequenced was peripheral blood. CDR3 reads: CASSFSGAGKSGTQYF. Read as DNA, the sequence is TGTGCCAGCAGCTTCTCCGGAGCGGGAAAAAGTGGTACGCAGTATTTT. This CDR3, with the reference TRBV7-9 and TRBJ2-3 proteins standing in past its ends, gives the full variable domain DTGVSQNPRHKITKRGQNVTFRCDPISEHNRLYWYRQTLGQGPEFLTYFQNEAQLEKSRLLSDRFSAERPKGSFSTLEIQRTEQGDSAMYLCASSFSGAGKSGTQYFGPGTRLTVL.